This TCR beta chain derives from a study of graft-versus-host responses after intestinal transplantation. General study findings and limits: Declines in HvG clones occurring early post-transplant were associated with peak circulating GvH clone levels.

Comment on this clone: The antigen is not known.

Measured with immunoSEQ multiplex PCR; TCRdb has only the in-frame clones, and not every one. Among about 70,000 clones, about 94% were seen once, and the ten largest hold around 0.5%. The TCR originated in a human donor who received an intestinal transplant. Specimen: unstimulated CD8+ T cells sorted from spleen or lymph node cells, collected before intestinal transplant.

The CDR3 DNA reads TGTGCCAGCTCACCTTGGGGTATCGGGACAGAGAGTTATCAGCCCCAGCATTTT. Protein sequence: CASSPWGIGTESYQPQHF. The chain is built from TRBV18 and TRBJ1-5; 7 bases map to TRBD1. CDR1 is KGHSH and CDR2 is LQKENI in the germline V gene. The length of the CDR3 is 18 residues. Unmatched junction bases numbered 16, after V lost 3 bases and J lost 5 bases.